The source of this T cell receptor beta chain is a study of shared clonotypes between healthy human individuals. The V gene lost 3 bases and the J gene lost 1 base, with 12 bases spanning the gap. The CDR3 runs 15 residues. Per germline, CDR1 SGHTA and CDR2 FQGNSA. Method: immunoSEQ multiplex PCR; TCRdb's copy keeps in-frame clones and lacks some. The sample has roughly 640,000 clones, around 97% seen once; the top ten hold 0.055% to 0.07%. The sample consisted of naive CD4+ T cells sorted from blood. The subset is: CD45RA+ positively selected. The TCR comes from a woman in her twenties or thirties in good health. The rearrangement joins TRBV7-2 to TRBJ2-5, with no clear D. The DNA for the CDR3 is TGTGCCAGCAGCTTGACTGGCAGAGCCCAAGAGACCCAGTACTTC. This sequence encodes CASSLTGRAQETQYF.